This T cell receptor beta chain is drawn from a study of OX40 agonist ivuxolimab in advanced cancers. Points from the study as a whole: Those patients achieving a partial response at 0.1-3.0 mg/kg showed among the lowest clonal expansion. In CD8+ T cells, expanded clones were on average more numerous than in CD4+. A proportion of nonresponders additionally exhibited low normalized T-cell clonal expansion. Clonal expansion by week 6 occurred in CD4+ and CD8+ blood T cells (at 0.1 to 3.0 mg/kg).

The assay was immunoSEQ multiplex PCR, and TCRdb's table has in-frame clones only and misses some. The repertoire holds 75,000 to 95,000 clones, with roughly 90% as singletons. Comments on this clone: Its antigen remains unidentified.

The CDR3 totals 15 residues. CDR1 ENHRY and CDR2 SYGVKD come from the germline V gene. V was cut by 0 bases and J by 6 bases, with 12 bases left in between. The rearrangement joins TRBV10-3 to TRBJ2-1; possibly TRBD1 or TRBD2 for D (5 bases each). The origin of this receptor is an adult with an advanced solid tumor such as melanoma, head and neck, liver or kidney cancer. The starting material was CD4+ or CD8+ T cells sorted from blood, obtained in a trial of the OX40 agonist ivuxolimab. The CDR3 bases are TGTGCCATCAGTGAGTCGAGTCGAGGGGTCAATGAGCAGTTCTTC. Protein sequence: CAISESSRGVNEQFF.